This T cell receptor beta chain was identified in a study of molecular identifiers for immune sequencing clone quantification (dated 2018 in TCRdb). About the full investigation: For a replicate experiment, the RNA from either approximately 20,000 or 100,000 naive CD8 T cells was divided into five aliquots, and four of those aliquots went on to sequencing. This methods study benchmarked molecular-identifier clustering-based TCR repertoire sequencing (MIDCIRS) and TCR RNA copy counting, using CD8 T cells to do so.

The germline V gene specifies MNHEY as CDR1 and SVGAGI as CDR2. V is pared back by 8 bases and J by 9 bases, with 20 bases lying between the germline termini. The CDR3, from cysteine to phenylalanine, totals 14 residues. The retained sequence is limited to the CDR3, 42 bases, with the frame set at the first base. This clonotype was seen many times. The specificity of this receptor is unknown. No base quality values were provided; no much bigger clone lies one nucleotide off. Results the study describes overall, beyond this receptor: Modeling gave about 3.2 recovered TCR RNA copies per cell versus approximately 11 by digital PCR, implying around 30% capture efficiency. Naive libraries contained spiked-in Jurkat TCR RNA (approximately 10 copies' worth), which is not part of the donor repertoire. A single cell's worth of spiked-in Jurkat TCR RNA was reported detectable even among about a million naive CD8 T cells. When barcode sub-clustering was left out, chimeric consensus sequences inflated TCR diversity, with chimeras reaching as high as 47%. In CMV-specific effector cells, clones with more than 20 RNA copies contained over 97% of molecules, whereas in naive cells such clones contained under 1% of molecules. Highly expanded clone sizes could be underestimated because identical TCR molecules may share a barcode.

Library method: PCR. The sequencer was an Illumina HiSeq 4000. Preparation of bulk TCR libraries followed a previously described approach, with the TCR primers listed in Table S5. Total RNA was purified with the Qiagen AllPrep DNA/RNA kit. Before any analysis, reads coming from multiple sequencing runs of the same library were combined into one pool. The authors' pipeline ran thus. Only reads with exact TCR constant sequence were kept, trimmed to 150 nt, and grouped by their 12-nt molecular barcodes. Reads within each barcode group were sub-clustered using a 15% Levenshtein threshold, and quality-weighted consensus sequences were constructed for each RNA molecule. Non-functional sequences were removed, as were lower-count sequences one edit away from another. On the basis of fitting two negative binomial distributions, barcode sub-clusters with fewer than 20% of the maximum read count were discarded. TCRdb reprocessed the public reads (quality trimming at Q25 with fastp, clone calling with MiXCR) and kept in-frame beta chains. Rows matching on CDR3 protein sequence are summarized as one entry with the most common DNA and genes. TCRdb assigned the V and J calls; the authors' analysis was not used. The sample has about 640,000 distinct CDR3 sequences on record, 15% to 20% of them singletons. 0.85% of the sample lies in the top ten.

Naive CD8 T cell libraries were made from about 20,000 to 1,000,000 sorted cells using 10%, 30% or 50% of purified RNA. On a BD FACSAria II, naive CD8 T cells were FACS-sorted as CD8+CD4-CCR7+CD45RA+ and collected into RLT Plus buffer. Nine to eleven TCR copies' worth of Jurkat RNA were spiked into roughly 17,000-1,100,000 naive CD8 T cell samples to test detection sensitivity. Enrichment of CD8 T cells was performed with RosetteSep CD8+ T Cell Enrichment Cocktail and Ficoll-Paque, after which ACK red cell lysis was carried out. This receptor was obtained from a human donor in good health. Some libraries in this study had Jurkat cell RNA spiked in. The chain is made from TRBV6-5 and TRBJ2-1, with no confidently assigned D gene. The sample comprised naive CD8+ T cells from blood, with Jurkat cell RNA spiked in. Interpreted using the paper, the cell subset or site label stands for: FACS-sorted CD8+CD4-CCR7+CD45RA+ naive T cells. The CDR3 protein is CASGSSSMDGEQFF. The base sequence is TGTGCCAGCGGTAGTAGTAGCATGGACGGTGAGCAGTTCTTC.